The clone carrying this TCR beta chain is a singleton in its sample. The CDR3 consists of 15 residues. The germline V gene encodes CDR1 SGHTA and CDR2 FQGNSA. J lost 5 bases, V lost 5 bases, and 9 bases had no gene match. This sample is part of a study of blood T cell repertoires in COVID-19. The table came from immunoSEQ multiplex PCR; TCRdb's copy has only in-frame clones and leaves some out. The sample lists about 310,000 clones, 80% to 90% occurring once. The source is a man aged 45 to 65 with active or convalescent COVID-19. This chain uses TRBV7-2 with TRBJ2-1; TRBD2 matches at 7 bases. The sample taken for sequencing was peripheral blood. CDR3 coding DNA: TGTGCCAGCAGCGTCGGACTAGGAGGGCACAATGAGCAGTTCTTC. It encodes CASSVGLGGHNEQFF.